This note documents a single T cell receptor delta chain sequence. Only one base separates this from a far larger clonotype, so it likely reflects a read error. This CDR3 has 14 residues. CDR1 is GEAIGNYY, CDR2 EKD, per germline. The data derive from a study of gamma-delta chains in newborns, infants, children. About the study: Microbial exposure reportedly drives polyclonal innate γδ T cell expansion after birth.

TCRdb re-identified clones in the reads via CATT. The repertoire holds over 12,000 delta-chain clones, approximately 7% seen once, with approximately 20% in the top ten. Sequenced: blood. This receptor was identified in a child who was a newborn, infant or young child, either healthy, febrile or measles-vaccinated (not recorded which). The chain carries TRDV2 and TRDJ2; 10 bases agree with TRDD3. The CDR3 DNA reads as TGTGCCTGTGACTACTGGGGGATGACAGCACGACTCTTCTTT. Its protein product is CACDYWGMTARLFF.